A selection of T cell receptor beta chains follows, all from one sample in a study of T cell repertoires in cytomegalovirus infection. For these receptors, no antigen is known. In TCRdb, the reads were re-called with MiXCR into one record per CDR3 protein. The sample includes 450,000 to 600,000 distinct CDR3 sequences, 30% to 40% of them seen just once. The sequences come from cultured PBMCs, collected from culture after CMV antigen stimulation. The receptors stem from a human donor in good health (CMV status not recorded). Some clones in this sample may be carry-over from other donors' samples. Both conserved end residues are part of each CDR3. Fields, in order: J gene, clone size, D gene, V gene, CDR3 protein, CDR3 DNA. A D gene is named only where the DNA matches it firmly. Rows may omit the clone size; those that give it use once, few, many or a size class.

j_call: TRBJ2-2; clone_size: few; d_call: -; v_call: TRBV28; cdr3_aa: CASSFEGGNTGELFF; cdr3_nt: TGTGCCAGCAGTTTCGAGGGAGGGAACACCGGGGAGCTGTTTTTT
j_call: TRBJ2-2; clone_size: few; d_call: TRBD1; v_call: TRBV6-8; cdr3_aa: CASRSDRVGNTGELFF; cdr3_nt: TGTGCCAGCCGATCGGACAGGGTGGGAAACACCGGGGAGCTGTTTTTT
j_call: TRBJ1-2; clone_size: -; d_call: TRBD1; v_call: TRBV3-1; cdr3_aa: CASSQDAGQGARGYTF; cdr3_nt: TGTGCCAGCAGCCAAGATGCGGGACAGGGGGCGCGGGGCTACACCTTC
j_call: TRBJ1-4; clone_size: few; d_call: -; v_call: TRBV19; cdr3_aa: CASGLAGNRFRRSNEKLFF; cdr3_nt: TGTGCCAGTGGCCTAGCCGGGAATCGGTTCCGGAGGAGTAATGAAAAACTGTTTTTT
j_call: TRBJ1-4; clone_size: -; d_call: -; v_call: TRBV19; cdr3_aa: CSSSPSRERNEKLFF; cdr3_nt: TGTTCCAGCAGTCCAAGCCGTGAAAGGAATGAAAAACTGTTTTTT
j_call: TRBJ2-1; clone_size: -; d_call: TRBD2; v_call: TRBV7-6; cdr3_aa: CASSSPSGRANEQFF; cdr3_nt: TGTGCCAGCAGCTCCCCTAGCGGGAGGGCCAATGAGCAGTTCTTC
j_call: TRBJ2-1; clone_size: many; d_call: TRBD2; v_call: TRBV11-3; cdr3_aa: CASSLAGGPPNEQFF; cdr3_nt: TGTGCCAGCAGCTTAGCGGGAGGACCACCCAATGAGCAGTTCTTC
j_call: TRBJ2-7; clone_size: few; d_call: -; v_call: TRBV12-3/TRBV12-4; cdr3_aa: CASSTLGGTAEVDEQYF; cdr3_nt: TGTGCCAGCAGTACCTTAGGGGGGACTGCCGAAGTGGACGAGCAGTACTTC
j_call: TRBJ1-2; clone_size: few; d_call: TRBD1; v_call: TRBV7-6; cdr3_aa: CASRRGTDRDSYGYTF; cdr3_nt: TGTGCCAGCAGACGAGGGACAGATCGAGATTCCTATGGCTACACCTTC
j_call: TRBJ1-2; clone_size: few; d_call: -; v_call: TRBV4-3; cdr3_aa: CASSQQGAYYGYTF; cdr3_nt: TGCGCCAGCAGCCAACAGGGTGCCTACTATGGCTACACCTTC
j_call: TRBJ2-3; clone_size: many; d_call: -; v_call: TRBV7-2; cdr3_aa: CASSSRGTDTQYF; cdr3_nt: TGTGCCAGCAGCTCTCGGGGAACGGATACGCAGTATTTT
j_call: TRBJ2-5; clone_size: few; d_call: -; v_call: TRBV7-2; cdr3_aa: CASSLALSTAQYF; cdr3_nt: TGTGCCAGCAGCTTAGCGCTATCGACGGCCCAGTACTTC
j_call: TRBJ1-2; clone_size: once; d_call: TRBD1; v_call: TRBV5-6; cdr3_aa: CASRLQGGANYGYTF; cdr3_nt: TGTGCCAGCAGGCTACAGGGGGGAGCTAACTATGGCTACACCTTC
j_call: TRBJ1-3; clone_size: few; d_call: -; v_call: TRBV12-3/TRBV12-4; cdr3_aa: CASRKVAAASSGNTIYF; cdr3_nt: TGTGCCAGCAGAAAGGTGGCGGCGGCCTCCTCTGGAAACACCATATATTTT
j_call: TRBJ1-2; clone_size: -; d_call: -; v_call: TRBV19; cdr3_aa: CATVSGNYGYTF; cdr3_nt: TGTGCCACGGTATCCGGTAACTATGGCTACACCTTC
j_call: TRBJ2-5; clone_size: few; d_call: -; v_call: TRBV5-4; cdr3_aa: CASRRTSTEETQYF; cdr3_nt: TGTGCCAGCAGGCGGACAAGTACAGAAGAGACCCAGTACTTC
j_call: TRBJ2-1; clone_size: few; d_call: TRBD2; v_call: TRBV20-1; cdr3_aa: CSATGLARSYKGNEQFF; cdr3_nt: TGCAGTGCAACAGGACTAGCTAGATCATACAAGGGTAATGAGCAGTTCTTC
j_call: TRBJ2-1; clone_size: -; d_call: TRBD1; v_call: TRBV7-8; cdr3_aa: CASSLADRVLNEQFF; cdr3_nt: TGTGCCAGCAGCTTAGCTGACAGGGTCCTGAATGAGCAGTTCTTC
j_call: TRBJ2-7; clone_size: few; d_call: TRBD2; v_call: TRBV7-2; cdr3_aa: CASSLSGRLYEQYF; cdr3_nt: TGTGCCAGCAGCTTGAGCGGGAGGCTCTACGAGCAGTACTTC
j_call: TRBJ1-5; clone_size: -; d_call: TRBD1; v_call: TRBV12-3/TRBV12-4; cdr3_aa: CASSADRDYNQPQHF; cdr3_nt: TGTGCCAGCAGTGCGGACAGGGACTATAATCAGCCCCAGCATTTT
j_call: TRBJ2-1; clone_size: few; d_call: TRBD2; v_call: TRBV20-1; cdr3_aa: CSATYPGLAGGPNEQFF; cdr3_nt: TGCAGTGCTACTTATCCGGGACTAGCGGGAGGGCCCAATGAGCAGTTCTTC
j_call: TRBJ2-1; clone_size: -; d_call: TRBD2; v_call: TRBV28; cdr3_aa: CASREREGAYNEQFF; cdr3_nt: TGTGCCAGCAGAGAGCGGGAGGGGGCCTACAATGAGCAGTTCTTC
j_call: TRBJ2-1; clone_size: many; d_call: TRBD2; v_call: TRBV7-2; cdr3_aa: CASSLRLAGSNEQFF; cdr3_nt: TGTGCCAGCAGCTTAAGACTAGCGGGGTCGAATGAGCAGTTCTTC
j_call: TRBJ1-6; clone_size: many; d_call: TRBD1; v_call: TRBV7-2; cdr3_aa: CASSHRQGASDNSPLHF; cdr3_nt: TGTGCCAGCAGTCACCGACAGGGGGCCTCCGATAATTCACCCCTCCACTTT
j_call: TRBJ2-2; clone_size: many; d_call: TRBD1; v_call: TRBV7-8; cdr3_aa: CASSLVRTGALSGELFF; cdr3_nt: TGTGCCAGCAGCTTAGTTCGGACAGGGGCCTTGTCCGGGGAGCTGTTTTTT
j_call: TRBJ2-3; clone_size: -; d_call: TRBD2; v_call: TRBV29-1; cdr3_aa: CSVVAGLDTQYF; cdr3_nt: TGCAGCGTTGTAGCGGGTTTAGATACGCAGTATTTT
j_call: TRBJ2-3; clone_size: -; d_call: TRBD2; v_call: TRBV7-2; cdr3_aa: CASSSGWADTQYF; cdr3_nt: TGTGCCAGCTCTAGCGGCTGGGCAGATACGCAGTATTTT
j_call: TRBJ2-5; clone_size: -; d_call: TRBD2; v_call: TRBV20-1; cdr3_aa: CSAIGASGTEETQYF; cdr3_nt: TGCAGTGCAATTGGGGCTAGCGGGACCGAAGAGACCCAGTACTTC
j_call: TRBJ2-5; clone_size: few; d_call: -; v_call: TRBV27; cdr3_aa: CASSLGGEKTQYF; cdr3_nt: TGTGCCAGCAGTTTGGGGGGAGAGAAGACCCAGTACTTC
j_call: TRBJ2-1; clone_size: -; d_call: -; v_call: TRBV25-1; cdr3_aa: CASSELVLSGSSYNEQFF; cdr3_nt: TGTGCCAGCAGTGAATTAGTGTTGAGCGGTAGCTCCTACAATGAGCAGTTCTTC
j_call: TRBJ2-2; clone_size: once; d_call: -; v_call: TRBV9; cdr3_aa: CASSVEPSGELFF; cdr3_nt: TGTGCCAGCAGCGTAGAACCTTCCGGGGAGCTGTTTTTT
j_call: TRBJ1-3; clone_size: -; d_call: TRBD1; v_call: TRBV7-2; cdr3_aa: CATRQGSAGNTIYF; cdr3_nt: TGTGCCACCCGACAGGGGAGCGCTGGAAACACCATATATTTT
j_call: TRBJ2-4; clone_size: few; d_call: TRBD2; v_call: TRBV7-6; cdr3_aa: CASSAGLANIQYF; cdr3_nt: TGTGCCAGCAGCGCGGGACTAGCGAACATTCAGTACTTC
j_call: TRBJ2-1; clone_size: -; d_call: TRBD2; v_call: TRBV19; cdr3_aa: CASKPTSGRYNEQFF; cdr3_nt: TGTGCCAGTAAACCTACTAGCGGGAGGTACAATGAGCAGTTCTTC
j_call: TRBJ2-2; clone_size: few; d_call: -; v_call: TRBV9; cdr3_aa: CASSVGGAYTGELFF; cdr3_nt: TGTGCCAGCAGCGTAGGGGGGGCTTACACCGGGGAGCTGTTTTTT
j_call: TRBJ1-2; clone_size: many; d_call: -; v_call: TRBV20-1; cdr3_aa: CSARVRTYGYTF; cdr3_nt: TGCAGTGCTAGGGTGAGAACCTATGGCTACACCTTC
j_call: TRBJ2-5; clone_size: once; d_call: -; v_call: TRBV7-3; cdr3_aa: CASSSSTRGGQETQYF; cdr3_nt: TGTGCCAGCAGCTCCTCTACTAGGGGAGGTCAAGAGACCCAGTACTTC
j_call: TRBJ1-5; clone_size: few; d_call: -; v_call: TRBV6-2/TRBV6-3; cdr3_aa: CASSYFEARGNQPQHF; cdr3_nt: TGTGCCAGCAGTTACTTTGAGGCCAGGGGCAATCAGCCCCAGCATTTT